This is a list of T cell receptor beta chains from one sample in a study of beta chain features in type 1 diabetes. Here immunoSEQ multiplex PCR was the method, and the copy in TCRdb shows in-frame clones only, minus some. This table holds approximately 250,000 clones, 15% to 20% found once. Source material: naive CD4+ T cells from blood. The receptors originated from a man aged 25-45 years with type 1 diabetes. Both conserved end residues are part of each CDR3. Fields, in order: D gene, J gene, V gene, clone size, CDR3 DNA, CDR3 protein. The D gene is left open where the match is weak. Clone size is given for some rows only: seen once, a few or many times, or a class if the clone is expanded.

D gene: -; J gene: TRBJ2-7; V gene: TRBV10-3; clone size: -; CDR3 DNA: TGTGCCATCAGTGGTGGTGCCTCGTCCTACGAGCAGTACTTC; CDR3 protein: CAISGGASSYEQYF
D gene: TRBD2; J gene: TRBJ2-7; V gene: TRBV14; clone size: -; CDR3 DNA: TGTGCCAGCAGCCAGTTTCTAGCGGGAAGTTCCTACGAGCAGTACTTC; CDR3 protein: CASSQFLAGSSYEQYF
D gene: -; J gene: TRBJ2-3; V gene: TRBV7-2; clone size: -; CDR3 DNA: TGTGCCAGCAGCTTAGATGGGATGACAGATACGCAGTATTTT; CDR3 protein: CASSLDGMTDTQYF
D gene: TRBD2; J gene: TRBJ2-1; V gene: TRBV9; clone size: -; CDR3 DNA: TGTGCCAGCAGTAGGACTAGCGGGTACAATGAGCAGTTCTTC; CDR3 protein: CASSRTSGYNEQFF
D gene: -; J gene: TRBJ2-4; V gene: TRBV27; clone size: -; CDR3 DNA: TGTGCCAGCAGTTTTTTTCGGGGTGGGGAAAACATTCAGTACTTC; CDR3 protein: CASSFFRGGENIQYF
D gene: -; J gene: TRBJ2-7; V gene: TRBV6-1; clone size: -; CDR3 DNA: TGTGCCAGCACTGGGGACGGACCCTACGAGCAGTACTTC; CDR3 protein: CASTGDGPYEQYF
D gene: TRBD2; J gene: TRBJ2-5; V gene: TRBV6-6; clone size: -; CDR3 DNA: TGTGCCAGCATGACTAGCGGTTCGACCCAGTACTTC; CDR3 protein: CASMTSGSTQYF
D gene: TRBD1; J gene: TRBJ2-6; V gene: TRBV29-1; clone size: few; CDR3 DNA: TGCAGCGTTGAACGGACAGGGGAGAATGCTGGGGCCAACGTCCTGACTTTC; CDR3 protein: CSVERTGENAGANVLTF
D gene: -; J gene: TRBJ2-5; V gene: TRBV29-1; clone size: -; CDR3 DNA: TGCAGCGTGTATCAGAGATTCCAAGAGACCCAGTACTTC; CDR3 protein: CSVYQRFQETQYF
D gene: TRBD2; J gene: TRBJ2-1; V gene: TRBV30; clone size: few; CDR3 DNA: TGTGCCTGGAGTGGCACTAGCGGGAGGAAACATGAGCAGTTCTTC; CDR3 protein: CAWSGTSGRKHEQFF
D gene: -; J gene: TRBJ1-2; V gene: TRBV30; clone size: -; CDR3 DNA: TGTGCCTGCTCTGGCTACACCTTC; CDR3 protein: CACSGYTF
D gene: -; J gene: TRBJ2-3; V gene: TRBV7-9; clone size: -; CDR3 DNA: TGTGCCAGCAGCGTGAGAGATACGCAGTATTTT; CDR3 protein: CASSVRDTQYF
D gene: TRBD1; J gene: TRBJ2-7; V gene: TRBV2; clone size: -; CDR3 DNA: TGTGCCAGCAGTTATACCGGGACAGGGTCCAACGAGCAGTACTTC; CDR3 protein: CASSYTGTGSNEQYF
D gene: TRBD2; J gene: TRBJ2-5; V gene: TRBV15; clone size: -; CDR3 DNA: TGTGCCACCAGCAGAGATCCTGGGGGGGAAGAGACCCAGTACTTC; CDR3 protein: CATSRDPGGEETQYF
D gene: -; J gene: TRBJ2-7; V gene: TRBV7-9; clone size: -; CDR3 DNA: TGTGCCAGCGGTTCCCCGGGACACCCATACGAGCAGTACTTC; CDR3 protein: CASGSPGHPYEQYF
D gene: -; J gene: TRBJ2-5; V gene: TRBV7-2; clone size: -; CDR3 DNA: TGTGCCAGCAGCATAGGGACACGACAAGAGACCCAGTACTTC; CDR3 protein: CASSIGTRQETQYF
D gene: -; J gene: TRBJ2-1; V gene: TRBV28; clone size: -; CDR3 DNA: TGTGCCAGCAGTTTATGGACTGCCAGCTCCTACAATGAGCAGTTCTTC; CDR3 protein: CASSLWTASSYNEQFF
D gene: -; J gene: TRBJ1-1; V gene: TRBV5-1; clone size: -; CDR3 DNA: TGCGCCAGCAGCTTGAAGGGAGGAAACACTGAAGCTTTCTTT; CDR3 protein: CASSLKGGNTEAFF
D gene: -; J gene: TRBJ2-2; V gene: TRBV7-9; clone size: few; CDR3 DNA: TGTGCCAGCAGCCGAGTTGGGAGTATAAACGGGGAGCTGTTTTTT; CDR3 protein: CASSRVGSINGELFF
D gene: TRBD1; J gene: TRBJ1-2; V gene: TRBV9; clone size: few; CDR3 DNA: TGTGCCAGCAGCCCCAGGACAGGGACCAATGGCTACACCTTC; CDR3 protein: CASSPRTGTNGYTF
D gene: TRBD1; J gene: TRBJ2-3; V gene: TRBV29-1; clone size: -; CDR3 DNA: TGCAGCGCCGACAGGGGAGAGGCAGATACGCAGTATTTT; CDR3 protein: CSADRGEADTQYF
D gene: TRBD2; J gene: TRBJ2-1; V gene: TRBV30; clone size: few; CDR3 DNA: TGTGCCTGGAGTGGGACGGGAGGGCCCATGGAGCAGTTCTTC; CDR3 protein: CAWSGTGGPMEQFF
D gene: -; J gene: TRBJ2-4; V gene: TRBV6-6; clone size: -; CDR3 DNA: TGTGCCAGCTTGTACGTGGACATTCAGTACTTC; CDR3 protein: CASLYVDIQYF
D gene: -; J gene: TRBJ2-7; V gene: TRBV4-3; clone size: few; CDR3 DNA: TGCGCCAGCAGCCACGGCCACGATGGGGAGCAGTACTTC; CDR3 protein: CASSHGHDGEQYF
D gene: -; J gene: TRBJ2-4; V gene: TRBV18; clone size: few; CDR3 DNA: TGTGCCAGCTCACCACCGGACCGACTTCAGTACTTC; CDR3 protein: CASSPPDRLQYF
D gene: -; J gene: TRBJ2-2; V gene: TRBV7-3; clone size: -; CDR3 DNA: TGTGCCAGCAGCTCCCAGGTTGCGGGGAGCGGGGAGCTGTTTTTT; CDR3 protein: CASSSQVAGSGELFF
D gene: -; J gene: TRBJ2-1; V gene: TRBV7-9; clone size: -; CDR3 DNA: TGTGCCAGCAGCGGAGGGATCTCCTACAATGAGCAGTTCTTC; CDR3 protein: CASSGGISYNEQFF